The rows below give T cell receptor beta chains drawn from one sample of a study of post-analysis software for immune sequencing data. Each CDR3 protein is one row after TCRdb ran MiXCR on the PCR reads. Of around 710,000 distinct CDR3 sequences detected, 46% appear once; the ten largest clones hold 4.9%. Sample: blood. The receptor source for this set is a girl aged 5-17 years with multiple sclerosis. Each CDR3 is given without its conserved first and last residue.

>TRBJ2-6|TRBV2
ASSEARRAGANVLT
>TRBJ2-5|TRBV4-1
ASSQPGTSGIGEQETQY
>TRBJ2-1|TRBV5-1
ASSSTSGVEQF
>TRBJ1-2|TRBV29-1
SVGETAHYT
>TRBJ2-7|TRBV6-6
ASRPTGTGRYEQY
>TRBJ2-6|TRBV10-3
AISDPRGSGANVLT
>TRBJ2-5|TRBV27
AGSPQGAGEQY
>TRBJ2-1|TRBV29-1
SVAPLGFGEQF
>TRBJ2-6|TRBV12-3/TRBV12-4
ASCLGGMASGANVLT
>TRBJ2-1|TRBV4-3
AGSTRTRSNEQF
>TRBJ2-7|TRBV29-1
SVGQNYEQY
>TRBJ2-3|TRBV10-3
AISTGKADTQY
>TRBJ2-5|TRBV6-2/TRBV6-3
ASRPDRSFQETQY
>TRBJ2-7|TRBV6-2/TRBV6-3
ASSFRTDAAEQY
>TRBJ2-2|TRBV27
ASSTTGTKSGELF
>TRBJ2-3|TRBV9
ASSVEGLGDTQY
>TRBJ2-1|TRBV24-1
ATSDLVSGFYNEQF
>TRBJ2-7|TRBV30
AWIRDSGYEQY
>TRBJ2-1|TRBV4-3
ASSQDQDPNEQF
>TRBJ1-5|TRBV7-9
ASSLALGTGATNQPQH
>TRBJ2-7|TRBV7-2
ASSFIASGSYEQY
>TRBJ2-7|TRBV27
ASSLIPGGHEQY
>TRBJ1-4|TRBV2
ASSPAGEKLF
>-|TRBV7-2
ASSLSWGPYEQY
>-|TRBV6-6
ASSHATSGTGIGTQY
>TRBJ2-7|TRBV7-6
ASSRTSDYEQY